These 24 T cell receptor beta chains share one sample of origin, sequenced in a study of cytomegalovirus exposure and HLA in healthy donors. Vbeta (60) and Jbeta (13) primers were used in the PCR. Sequenced by immunoSEQ multiplex PCR; TCRdb stores in-frame clones only, minus some. The table lists approximately 240,000 clones, approximately 84% of them singletons. The sample consisted of PBMCs. These TCRs come from a woman in her forties in good health and CMV-seronegative.

This chain uses TRBV15 with TRBJ1-2; D gene uncertain. The CDR3 totals 14 residues. V lost 3 bases and J lost 0, with 8 bases in between. From germline, CDR1 is LNHNV and CDR2 YYDKDF (reference sequence). The CDR3 sequence: CATSSGPPNYGYTF. Written as DNA, the CDR3 is TGTGCCACCAGCAGTGGGCCTCCTAACTATGGCTACACCTTC.

This clone is a singleton in its sample. The chain carries TRBV9 and TRBJ2-1; no clear D. The CDR3 is made up of 15 amino acids. Trimming removed 3 bases from V and 3 bases from J, with 13 bases in between. The germline V gene has CDR1 SGDLS and CDR2 YYNGEE. Here the CDR3 reads CASSANVEFYNEQFF. CDR3 in DNA: TGTGCCAGCAGCGCAAATGTGGAGTTCTACAATGAGCAGTTCTTC. Filled out from reference TRBV9 and TRBJ2-1, the complete variable domain reads DSGVTQTPKHLITATGQRVTLRCSPRSGDLSVYWYQQSLDQGLQFLIQYYNGEERAKGNILERFSAQQFPDLHSELNLSSLELGDSALYFCASSANVEFYNEQFFGPGTRLTVL.

The chain has TRBV7-2 and TRBJ2-5; D may be TRBD1 (5 bases). Per the germline V gene, CDR1 is SGHTA and CDR2 is FQGNSA. There are 14 residues in the CDR3. V lost 1 base and J lost 5, with 11 bases in between. CDR3 loop: CASSLGGRRETQYF. The CDR3 nucleotides read TGTGCCAGCAGCTTAGGGGGCAGGCGGGAGACCCAGTACTTC.

The J gene is TRBJ1-2, the V gene TRBV25-1, with D perhaps matching TRBD1 (6 bases). The V and J ends lost 4 bases and 3 bases respectively, with 9 bases between them. This CDR3 is 13 amino acids long. Germline CDR1 and CDR2: MGHDK and SYGVNS. CDR3 loop: CASSGTVYYGYTF. In nucleotides, the CDR3 is TGTGCCAGCAGTGGGACAGTGTACTATGGCTACACCTTC.

On this clone itself: A junction end diverges from the germline sequence, so it may reflect a read error. The V gene is TRBV6-5, the J gene TRBJ1-1, with D possibly TRBD1 on 6 matching bases. From germline, CDR1 is MNHEY and CDR2 SVGAGI. The length of the CDR3 is 13 residues. CDR3 sequence: CTSSYSTGIEAFF. CDR3 bases: TGTACCAGCAGTTACTCGACAGGTATTGAAGCTTTCTTT.

This sequence joins TRBV2 and TRBJ1-1; weak D call: TRBD1 (5 bases). V lost 3 bases and J 5 bases, leaving 10 bases between the germline ends. This CDR3 has 13 residues. Germline lookup yields CDR1 SNHLY and CDR2 FYNNEI. CDR3: CASSDPRVTEAFF. The CDR3 DNA reads TGTGCCAGCAGTGACCCCAGGGTTACTGAAGCTTTCTTT.

The chain links TRBV7-3 to TRBJ1-2; D is perhaps TRBD1 (5 bases). CDR1 and CDR2 (germline): SGHTA, FQGTGA. This CDR3 has 15 amino acids. V lost 3 bases to trimming and J lost 7 bases, with 18 bases between them. CDR3 sequence (DNA): TGTGCCAGCAGCTTCACAGCAGGCGGGGCTGGTGGCTACACCTTC. This gives the protein CASSFTAGGAGGYTF.

This CDR3 is CASSLRDGGGLPQYF. CDR3 in DNA: TGTGCCAGCAGTTTACGCGACGGGGGGGGCCTTCCGCAGTACTTC. The J gene is TRBJ2-7, the V gene TRBV28, with TRBD2 identical over 8 bases. V lost 2 bases and J lost 9; bases outside the gene matches: 12. The CDR3 length is 15 residues. CDR1 and CDR2 (germline): MDHEN, SYDVKM.

The V call is TRBV28, the J call TRBJ2-7; 9 bases are a match to TRBD1. The CDR3 has 15 residues. Germline lookup yields CDR1 MDHEN and CDR2 SYDVKM. Unmatched junction bases numbered 6, after V lost 5 bases and J lost 1 base. Here the CDR3 reads CASSGTGLLSYEQYF. As DNA, the CDR3 is TGTGCCAGCAGTGGGACAGGGCTCCTTTCCTACGAGCAGTACTTC.

The chain recombines TRBV7-2 with TRBJ2-3; no clear D. V lost 1 base and J 6 bases, leaving 11 bases between the germline ends. From germline, CDR1 is SGHTA and CDR2 FQGNSA. The CDR3 covers 14 residues. This CDR3 is CASSLDRRFDTQYF. The CDR3 nucleotides are TGTGCCAGCAGCTTAGACAGAAGATTCGATACGCAGTATTTT.

This clone was detected once. CDR3 region: CASSASAMSEQYF. The DNA for the CDR3 is TGTGCCAGCAGTGCGTCGGCTATGAGCGAGCAGTACTTC. V gene TRBV6-4 combines with J gene TRBJ2-5; D gene unclear. The DNA end is more similar to TRBJ2-7, so the J call may be wrong. There are 13 residues in the CDR3. Per germline, CDR1 MRHNA and CDR2 SNTAGT.

The table lists this clone with a few counts. The chain couples TRBV18 to TRBJ2-1; 8 nucleotides line up with TRBD1. The CDR3 covers 21 residues. V dropped 6 bases and J dropped 10; count of bases not matched to a gene: 32. Germline loops: CDR1 KGHSH, CDR2 LQKENI. Here the CDR3 reads CASSHMVFDRTGRLKGREQFF. In DNA form, the CDR3 reads TGTGCCAGCTCCCATATGGTATTTGATCGGACAGGGCGCTTAAAGGGACGCGAGCAGTTCTTC.

This chain connects TRBV4-2 to TRBJ2-7, with D perhaps matching TRBD1 (5 bases). Between the trimmed V and J ends, which lost 0 bases and 0 bases, there was a span of 12 bases. CDR1 and CDR2 (germline): LGHNA, YNFKEQ. This CDR3 has 16 residues. The DNA of the CDR3 is TGTGCCAGCAGCCAAGATGGGGCAGGCACCTCCTACGAGCAGTACTTC. Amino acid sequence: CASSQDGAGTSYEQYF.

The genes are TRBV28 and TRBJ2-1; TRBD1 matches at 9 bases. With V trimmed by 8 bases and J by 8 bases, 16 bases remained unmatched. Germline CDR1 reads MDHEN; CDR2 reads SYDVKM. The CDR3 runs to 16 residues. For the CDR3, the DNA is TGTGCCAGCCGCTCTCACCCCGGGACAGGGCACGATGAGCAGTTCTTC. It yields the protein CASRSHPGTGHDEQFF.

The rearrangement uses TRBV11-3 and TRBJ2-3; 8 positions match TRBD2. V lost 0 bases, J lost 2 bases, and 13 bases stayed unmatched. The germline CDR1 and CDR2 sequences are SGHNT and YENEEA. CDR3 length: 19 residues. The CDR3 coding sequence is TGTGCCAGCAGCTTAGACGGGAGGGGAGGAACGGTTCTCACAGATACGCAGTATTTT. Amino acids: CASSLDGRGGTVLTDTQYF.

CDR3 in amino acids: CASSQSSPGWNTEAFF. CDR3 nucleotides: TGCGCCAGCAGTCAATCGTCTCCAGGGTGGAACACTGAAGCTTTCTTT. The rearrangement links TRBV23-1 to TRBJ1-1; D perhaps matches TRBD1 (5 bases). TRBV23-1 is flagged as an ORF with uncertain function. This CDR3 is built from 16 residues. V was cut by 0 bases and J by 1 base, with 12 bases left in between.

This clone was observed once. The chain uses TRBV2 and TRBJ1-5; 7 bases are shared with TRBD1. The ends lost 4 bases at V and 7 bases at J; junction bases unmatched: 7. Germline V gene sequence: CDR1 SNHLY, CDR2 FYNNEI. The CDR3 runs 14 residues. DNA of the CDR3: TGTGCCAGCAGTGTTTCTACAGGGGACCAGCCCCAGCATTTT. It encodes CASSVSTGDQPQHF. Full variable domain (rest looked up from reference TRBV2 and TRBJ1-5): EPEVTQTPSHQVTQMGQEVILRCVPISNHLYFYWYRQILGQKVEFLVSFYNNEISEKSEIFDDQFSVERPDGSNFTLKIRSTKLEDSAMYFCASSVSTGDQPQHFGDGTRLSIL.

The chain combines TRBV21-1 with TRBJ2-3; TRBD1, the D gene given by the table, was not confirmed from the DNA. TRBV21-1 constitutes a pseudogene. The CDR3 contains 14 residues. In DNA, the CDR3 is TGTGCCAGCAGCGAGACAGGGGGCCCAGATACGCAGTATTTT. Translating gives CASSETGGPDTQYF.

The chain has TRBV7-9 and TRBJ1-5, with TRBD1 as a possible D gene (5 bases). This CDR3 has 14 residues. V was shortened by 1 base and J by 7 bases, with 11 bases between the two germline ends. Germline V lookup: CDR1 SEHNR, CDR2 FQNEAQ (reference sequence). Written as DNA, the CDR3 is TGTGCCAGCAGCTTAGGCGGGGACGGACAGCCCCAGCATTTT. Its protein is CASSLGGDGQPQHF.

The gene calls are TRBV4-1 and TRBJ2-1, with 7 bases aligning to TRBD1. Germline CDR1 MGHRA, CDR2 YSYEKL. The CDR3 has 15 amino acids. The trim removed 6 bases at V and 0 bases at J, leaving 5 bases unmatched. CDR3 bases: TGCGCCAGCAGTCTATCAGGGGGCTCCTACAATGAGCAGTTCTTC. Translation gives CASSLSGGSYNEQFF.

This rearrangement joins TRBV30 to TRBJ2-1, with TRBD2 identical over 10 bases. CDR3 length: 14 residues. After removal of 0 bases from V and 8 bases from J, the junction contained 4 bases not matched to a gene. Germline V lookup: CDR1 GTSNPN, CDR2 SVGIG (reference sequence). CDR3 coding DNA: TGTGCCTGGAGTGTTCGCCTAGCGGGGGATGAGCAGTTCTTC. Amino acid sequence: CAWSVRLAGDEQFF.

The V call is TRBV6-5, the J call TRBJ1-2, with TRBD1 matching 9 bases. The V segment lost 0 bases and the J segment 8 bases; nucleotides outside the gene matches: 7. Germline assignment: CDR1 MNHEY and CDR2 SVGAGI. CDR3 length equals 15 residues. CDR3 DNA sequence: TGTGCCAGCAGTTACTCGAGCACAGGGGGCGAGGGCTACACCTTC. Translating gives CASSYSSTGGEGYTF.

This rearrangement joins TRBV5-1 to TRBJ2-5; 7 bases are shared with TRBD2. CDR1 and CDR2 (germline): SGHRS, YFSETQ. V lost 4 bases, J lost 2 bases, and 2 bases stayed unmatched. The CDR3 is 13 residues long. The CDR3 here is CASSRLAQETQYF. Here the CDR3 DNA reads TGCGCCAGCAGCAGACTAGCTCAAGAGACCCAGTACTTC.

The genes are TRBV5-1 and TRBJ2-7; D not resolved. The CDR3 extends over 13 amino acids. V lost 2 bases to trimming and J lost 7 bases, with 13 bases between them. Looked up from germline, CDR1 is SGHRS and CDR2 is YFSETQ. DNA of the CDR3: TGCGCCAGCAGCTTTAGGCGGATGGAAGAGCAGTACTTC. Amino acid sequence: CASSFRRMEEQYF. Combining the CDR3 with reference TRBV5-1 and TRBJ2-7 gives the whole variable domain KAGVTQTPRYLIKTRGQQVTLSCSPISGHRSVSWYQQTPGQGLQFLFEYFSETQRNKGNFPGRFSGRQFSNSRSEMNVSTLELGDSALYLCASSFRRMEEQYFGPGTRLTVT.